Listed below are T cell receptor beta chains from one sample, sequenced in a study of blood T cell repertoires in COVID-19. The assay was immunoSEQ multiplex PCR, and TCRdb's table has in-frame clones only and misses some. The sample holds some 140,000 clones; 83% are singletons and the top ten take 18%. The material sequenced was PBMCs or T cells enriched from blood (not recorded which). These receptors all come from a young man who had recovered from COVID-19. The CDR3 runs from the conserved cysteine through the conserved F or W. The order of the fields is clone size, D gene, V gene, J gene, CDR3 protein, CDR3 DNA. The D gene is left open where the match is weak. Size is stated for part of the rows, as once, few or many counts, or as a class when the clone is expanded.

>NA|TRBD1|TRBV3-1/TRBV3-2|TRBJ1-1
CASSPGQGGTEAFF
TGTGCCAGCAGCCCTGGACAGGGGGGCACTGAAGCTTTCTTT
>NA|NA|TRBV5-1|TRBJ2-1
CASSFGLIYNEQFF
TGCGCCAGCAGCTTCGGACTGATCTACAATGAGCAGTTCTTC
>NA|NA|TRBV9|TRBJ2-2
CASSWDSNTGELFF
TGTGCCAGCAGCTGGGACTCTAACACCGGGGAGCTGTTTTTT
>NA|TRBD2|TRBV24-1|TRBJ2-2
CATSDSGLAGGSNTGELFF
TGTGCCACCAGTGATTCAGGACTAGCGGGGGGGAGCAACACCGGGGAGCTGTTTTTT
>NA|NA|TRBV9|TRBJ2-7
CASSPDQGYEQYF
TGTGCCAGCAGCCCCGACCAGGGCTACGAGCAGTACTTC
>NA|NA|TRBV27|TRBJ2-1
CASSFSVDEQFF
TGTGCCAGCAGTTTTAGCGTGGATGAGCAGTTCTTC
>NA|TRBD1|TRBV10-3|TRBJ2-7
CAATPGQGRPYEQYF
TGTGCCGCCACCCCGGGACAGGGGCGACCCTACGAGCAGTACTTC
>once|TRBD2|TRBV2|TRBJ2-7
CASGGFSGRENTYEQYF
TGTGCCAGCGGAGGGTTTAGCGGGAGGGAGAACACCTACGAGCAGTACTTC
>NA|NA|TRBV3-1/TRBV3-2|TRBJ1-2
CASSFQGDNYGYTF
TGTGCCAGCAGCTTCCAGGGTGACAACTATGGCTACACCTTC
>few|TRBD1|TRBV30|TRBJ2-7
CAWSGQVSSYEQYF
TGTGCCTGGAGCGGACAGGTTTCCTCCTACGAGCAGTACTTC
>NA|TRBD1|TRBV10-3|TRBJ2-7
CAISESTGQGYEQYF
TGTGCCATCAGTGAGTCGACGGGACAGGGATACGAGCAGTACTTC
>NA|NA|TRBV19|TRBJ2-3
CASSISAGGQDTQYF
TGTGCCAGTAGCATATCGGCAGGTGGTCAAGATACGCAGTATTTT
>few|NA|TRBV5-8|TRBJ1-2
CASSASGRSLYGYTF
TGTGCCAGCAGCGCCAGCGGCAGGTCACTCTATGGCTACACCTTC
>NA|TRBD1|TRBV7-3|TRBJ2-1
CASSSDRVGNEQFF
TGTGCCAGCAGCTCGGACAGGGTCGGGAATGAGCAGTTCTTC
>once|NA|TRBV6-4|TRBJ2-2
CASSGQVCSSTGELFF
TGTGCCAGCAGTGGTCAGGTATGCTCGTCCACCGGGGAGCTGTTTTTT
>once|TRBD2|TRBV5-1|TRBJ2-1
CASSLTSGTHNEQFF
TGCGCCAGCAGCCTCACGAGCGGGACTCACAATGAGCAGTTCTTC
>few|NA|TRBV2|TRBJ1-5
CASSDGLSNQPQHF
TGTGCCAGCAGTGACGGGTTAAGCAATCAGCCCCAGCATTTT
>NA|TRBD1|TRBV27|TRBJ1-1
CASTYGQGASLSF
TGTGCCAGCACCTACGGACAGGGGGCATCTTTGTCCTTT
>few|TRBD1|TRBV19|TRBJ1-6
CASSITGQGNSPLHF
TGTGCCAGTAGTATTACGGGACAGGGGAATTCACCCCTCCACTTT
>NA|NA|TRBV6-1|TRBJ1-1
CASSEEEGGNTEAFF
TGTGCCAGCAGTGAAGAAGAGGGTGGGAACACTGAAGCTTTCTTT
>NA|TRBD1|TRBV18|TRBJ1-2
CASSQLPGQGIYGYTF
TGTGCCAGCTCACAACTCCCGGGACAGGGGATCTATGGCTACACCTTC
>few|NA|TRBV2|TRBJ2-3
CASRLAPRTDTQYF
TGTGCCAGCAGACTAGCACCGCGCACAGATACGCAGTATTTT
>NA|TRBD1|TRBV19|TRBJ2-1
CASSTGGTSEQFF
TGTGCCAGTTCTACAGGGGGAACTAGTGAGCAGTTCTTC
>NA|NA|TRBV4-1|TRBJ2-1
CASSRTVFSQQFF
TGCGCCAGCAGCCGGACAGTATTTTCACAGCAGTTCTTC
>NA|NA|TRBV3-1/TRBV3-2|TRBJ1-6
CASSQGQGGSPLHF
TGTGCCAGCAGCCAAGGGCAGGGTGGTTCACCCCTCCACTTT
>NA|NA|TRBV3-1/TRBV3-2|TRBJ2-2
CASSQDRTHGTGELFF
TGTGCCAGCAGCCAAGATAGGACACACGGGACCGGGGAGCTGTTTTTT
>NA|TRBD1|TRBV3-1/TRBV3-2|TRBJ2-1
CASSQAGGIGLSEQFF
TGTGCCAGCAGCCAAGCAGGGGGTATTGGCCTTAGTGAGCAGTTCTTC
>NA|TRBD1|TRBV11-2|TRBJ1-2
CASSPGGTGYTF
TGTGCCAGCAGCCCAGGGGGAACTGGCTACACCTTC
>NA|NA|TRBV12-3/TRBV12-4|TRBJ2-3
CASSLSDTDTQYF
TGTGCCAGCAGTTTAAGCGACACAGATACGCAGTATTTT
>NA|TRBD2|TRBV9|TRBJ2-1
CASSSGSSSYNEQFF
TGTGCCAGCAGTAGCGGGTCAAGCTCCTACAATGAGCAGTTCTTC
>NA|NA|TRBV6-5|TRBJ1-1
CASSSRASKNTEAFF
TGTGCCAGCAGTTCCAGGGCTTCTAAGAACACTGAAGCTTTCTTT
>NA|NA|TRBV4-1|TRBJ2-5
CASSQVGRVGETQYF
TGCGCCAGCAGCCAAGTAGGCCGGGTAGGAGAGACCCAGTACTTC
>NA|TRBD1|TRBV5-4|TRBJ1-2
CASSEGQGAFGYTF
TGTGCCAGCAGCGAAGGACAGGGGGCGTTTGGCTACACCTTC
>NA|TRBD2|TRBV19|TRBJ2-2
CASSIVRGLALTGELFF
TGTGCCAGTAGTATAGTCCGAGGACTAGCGCTCACCGGGGAGCTGTTTTTT
>NA|TRBD1|TRBV27|TRBJ1-5
CASSLGTGSQPQHF
TGTGCCAGCAGTTTGGGGACAGGTAGCCAGCCCCAGCATTTT
>NA|NA|TRBV9|TRBJ1-4
CASSQGEGEYEKLFF
TGTGCCAGCTCCCAAGGGGAGGGGGAGTATGAAAAACTGTTTTTT
>once|NA|TRBV3-1/TRBV3-2|TRBJ2-3
CASSQGTWADTQYF
TGTGCCAGCAGCCAAGGGACATGGGCGGATACGCAGTATTTT
>NA|NA|TRBV7-9|TRBJ2-2
CASSTIPRQTGELFF
TGTGCCAGCAGCACAATTCCGAGACAGACCGGGGAGCTGTTTTTT
>NA|TRBD2|TRBV5-1|TRBJ2-1
CASSLPEREYNEQFF
TGCGCCAGCAGCTTGCCGGAGCGGGAATACAATGAGCAGTTCTTC
>few|NA|TRBV4-2|TRBJ2-1
CASSQEARGLYNEQFF
TGTGCCAGCAGCCAAGAAGCTAGAGGGTTATACAATGAGCAGTTCTTC
>NA|TRBD1|TRBV27|TRBJ1-2
CASSSRTGHYGYTF
TGTGCCAGCAGTTCACGGACAGGGCACTATGGCTACACCTTC
>NA|TRBD1|TRBV9|TRBJ2-7
CASSKAQGAHEQYF
TGTGCCAGCAGTAAAGCACAGGGGGCTCACGAGCAGTACTTC
>NA|NA|TRBV25-1|TRBJ2-2
CASRKTSNTGELFF
TGTGCCAGCAGAAAGACATCGAACACCGGGGAGCTGTTTTTT
>NA|NA|TRBV5-1|TRBJ2-7
CASSLADRAGEGEQYF
TGCGCCAGCAGCTTGGCGGACAGGGCAGGGGAGGGCGAGCAGTACTTC